This is a list of T cell receptor beta chains from one sample in a study of blood T cell repertoires in COVID-19. Sequenced by immunoSEQ multiplex PCR; TCRdb stores in-frame clones only, minus some. The table lists 84,000 or so clones, roughly 80% of them singletons, with about 5.7% in the top ten. The material sequenced was peripheral blood. The receptors derive from an older man with COVID-19, enrolled during active disease. CDR3s include the opening cysteine and the closing phenylalanine or tryptophan. Fields, in order: V gene, D gene, J gene, clone size, CDR3 DNA, CDR3 protein. A D gene is named only where the DNA matches it firmly. Rows may omit the clone size; those that give it use once, few, many or a size class.

TRBV7-2,TRBD2,TRBJ2-7,NA,TGTGCCAGCAGCTTAGGAGGGACTAGCGGCTCCTACGAGCAGTACTTC,CASSLGGTSGSYEQYF
TRBV7-3,NA,TRBJ2-5,NA,TGTGCCAGCAGCTTAACGGGGGGTCGCCAAGAGACCCAGTACTTC,CASSLTGGRQETQYF
TRBV4-3,NA,TRBJ1-2,NA,TGCGCCAGCAGCCAAGATAAGCCGGGTGAGAGGCATGGCTACACCTTC,CASSQDKPGERHGYTF
TRBV7-9,NA,TRBJ1-1,NA,TGTGCCAGCAGCTTACAAGGGTACGGGGAACCTTTCTTT,CASSLQGYGEPFF
TRBV28,NA,TRBJ2-7,NA,TGTGCCACCGGCGGGGGGACAGTGCTCGAGCAGTACTTC,CATGGGTVLEQYF
TRBV7-2,TRBD1,TRBJ1-5,NA,TGTGCCAGCAGCCCAGGGACAGGGTGGCAGCCCCAGCATTTT,CASSPGTGWQPQHF
TRBV30,NA,TRBJ1-1,NA,TGTGCCTGGAGTAAGACAGTGAACACTGAAGCTTTCTTT,CAWSKTVNTEAFF
TRBV3-1/TRBV3-2,TRBD2,TRBJ2-1,NA,TGTGCCAGCAGCCAAGCGGGACTAGCGGCGGAAAAGCAGTTCTTC,CASSQAGLAAEKQFF
TRBV6-5,NA,TRBJ1-3,few,TGTGCCAGCAGTTATTTTTCCGGCTCTGGAAACACCATATATTTT,CASSYFSGSGNTIYF
TRBV5-1,TRBD2,TRBJ2-3,NA,TGCGCCAGCAGCTTGACTAGCGGGAGTACAGATACGCAGTATTTT,CASSLTSGSTDTQYF
TRBV14,NA,TRBJ2-2,NA,TGTGCCAGCAGCCACATCCGACAGGTCGCCGGGGAGCTGTTTTTT,CASSHIRQVAGELFF
TRBV7-6,TRBD1,TRBJ2-1,NA,TGTGCCAGCAGCAGGGGGCAGGGACAGGGAGGCAATGAGCAGTTCTTC,CASSRGQGQGGNEQFF
TRBV5-1,TRBD1,TRBJ1-6,NA,TGCGCCAGCAGCTTAAGACAGGGCAATAATTCACCCCTCCACTTT,CASSLRQGNNSPLHF
TRBV2,NA,TRBJ1-1,few,TGTGCCAGCACACGGACAGAGAACACTGAAGCTTTCTTT,CASTRTENTEAFF
TRBV6-5,NA,TRBJ1-1,few,TGTGCCAGCAGTTTGACAGGAGAATCTGAAGCTTTCTTT,CASSLTGESEAFF
TRBV6-2/TRBV6-3,TRBD1,TRBJ2-1,many,TGTGCCAGCAGCCTCTTGAGGGGGCCGGACGAGCAGTTCTTC,CASSLLRGPDEQFF
TRBV5-4,TRBD1,TRBJ1-2,NA,TGTGCCAGCAGCCCCGACAGGGTGGCTGGCTACACCTTC,CASSPDRVAGYTF
TRBV12-5,TRBD1,TRBJ2-7,NA,TGTGCTAGTGGTTTGGGACAGGGGTACGAGCAGTACTTC,CASGLGQGYEQYF
TRBV7-2,NA,TRBJ1-3,NA,TGTGCCAGCTTACCTCAGGGAAACTCTGGAAACACCATATATTTT,CASLPQGNSGNTIYF
TRBV30,TRBD2,TRBJ2-6,NA,TGTGCCTGGATCAAGCGGGATGGTGACGGGGCCAACGTCCTGACTTTC,CAWIKRDGDGANVLTF
TRBV29-1,NA,TRBJ1-1,NA,TGCAGCGTTGAAGACAGGGTAGGAATAACTGAAGCTTTCTTT,CSVEDRVGITEAFF
TRBV28,TRBD1,TRBJ1-5,NA,TGTGCCAGCAGTCCCGGGACAGGGAAGCAGCCCCAGCATTTT,CASSPGTGKQPQHF
TRBV11-3,TRBD2,TRBJ2-3,NA,TGTGCCAGCAGCACCGGACTAGCGGGGGGGCGGTCAGATACGCAGTATTTT,CASSTGLAGGRSDTQYF
TRBV7-9,NA,TRBJ2-3,NA,TGTGCCAGCAGGATAGACTTGGATACGCAGTATTTT,CASRIDLDTQYF
TRBV11-2,NA,TRBJ1-1,NA,TGTGCCAGCACCACGGGACAAATAAACACTGAAGCTTTCTTT,CASTTGQINTEAFF
TRBV11-2,NA,TRBJ1-2,NA,TGTGCCAGCAGCTCGGACAGAGCTTATGGCTACACCTTC,CASSSDRAYGYTF
TRBV6-5,TRBD2,TRBJ2-7,NA,TGTGCCGGCAATAGCGGGAGGGCGGGAGTCTACGAGCAGTACTTC,CAGNSGRAGVYEQYF
TRBV10-1,NA,TRBJ2-3,NA,TGCGCCAGCAGTGAGTTTAGGGGTAGCACAGATACGCAGTATTTT,CASSEFRGSTDTQYF
TRBV11-2,NA,TRBJ2-5,NA,TGTGCCAGCAGCTCGAGACTAGGAGAAGAGACCCAGTACTTC,CASSSRLGEETQYF
TRBV7-2,NA,TRBJ2-7,NA,TGTGCCAGCAGCTTACGCAGGGGCCGGCGTGGGGACTACGAGCAGTACTTC,CASSLRRGRRGDYEQYF
TRBV11-3,NA,TRBJ1-1,NA,TGTGCCAGCAGCAGGACACTTAACACTGAAGCTTTCTTT,CASSRTLNTEAFF
TRBV6-6,NA,TRBJ2-1,NA,TGTGCCAGCAGCCTCCCTCCGGGTCAAACCAATGAGCAGTTCTTC,CASSLPPGQTNEQFF
TRBV6-5,NA,TRBJ1-1,NA,TGTGCCAGCAGCAAGCTCGATTCGAACACTGAAGCTTTCTTT,CASSKLDSNTEAFF
TRBV19,TRBD2,TRBJ2-1,NA,TGTGCCACCCAGACTAGCGGGAGCTCCTACAATGAGCAGTTCTTC,CATQTSGSSYNEQFF
TRBV7-2,TRBD2,TRBJ2-1,NA,TGTGCCAGCAGCTTTAACGGGAGGGGGAATGAGCAGTTCTTC,CASSFNGRGNEQFF
TRBV5-1,NA,TRBJ1-1,NA,TGCGCCAGCAGCTTGCTTGGCGGTGGGAACACTGAAGCTTTCTTT,CASSLLGGGNTEAFF
TRBV4-1,NA,TRBJ1-2,NA,TGCGCCAGCAGCCAAGAAGCGGATAACTATGGCTACACCTTC,CASSQEADNYGYTF
TRBV7-9,TRBD2,TRBJ2-5,NA,TGTGCCAGCAGCTTAAGATTGGGGCTAGCGGGGGACCAAGAGACCCAGTACTTC,CASSLRLGLAGDQETQYF
TRBV13,NA,TRBJ2-7,once,TGTGCCAGCAGCTCGGACAGTAACAATACCTACGAGCAGTACTTC,CASSSDSNNTYEQYF
TRBV29-1,NA,TRBJ1-1,NA,TGCAGCGTTGTTAGGGAAACGCGGGGGACTGAAGCTTTCTTT,CSVVRETRGTEAFF
TRBV18,TRBD1,TRBJ2-5,NA,TGTGCCACCGGACAGGGGGAAGAGACCCAGTACTTC,CATGQGEETQYF
TRBV5-4,NA,TRBJ2-1,few,TGTGCCAGCAGCTTTGGGGGGAGCTATGAGCAGTTCTTC,CASSFGGSYEQFF
TRBV2,NA,TRBJ1-1,NA,TGTGCCAGCAGTGAATTTGGGCTTGAGAACACTGAAGCTTTCTTT,CASSEFGLENTEAFF
TRBV9,TRBD2,TRBJ2-3,medium-sized,TGTGCCAGCAACGTAGCGGGGGGCTTATCTAGCACAGATACGCAGTATTTT,CASNVAGGLSSTDTQYF
TRBV5-4,TRBD1,TRBJ2-7,NA,TGTGCCAGCAGCACCGGACAGGGGGAACCCTACGAGCAGTACTTC,CASSTGQGEPYEQYF
TRBV5-6,NA,TRBJ2-7,medium-sized,TGTGCCAGCAGCTTCATTCGGGGGAGCGAGCAGTACTTC,CASSFIRGSEQYF
TRBV5-4,TRBD2,TRBJ2-3,NA,TGTGCCAGCAGCTTGGCCGGGACTATAGCAGATACGCAGTATTTT,CASSLAGTIADTQYF
TRBV28,NA,TRBJ2-7,NA,TGTGCCAGCAGTTCTCACCGGGACATGTCCTACGAGCAGCACTTC,CASSSHRDMSYEQHF
TRBV11-2,NA,TRBJ1-3,NA,TGTGCCAGCAGCGCGGACAGAGGAAACACCATATATTTT,CASSADRGNTIYF
TRBV18,TRBD1,TRBJ1-2,NA,TGTGCCAGCTCACCCCTTGAGGGCAGGGGGCCAAACTATGGCTACACCTTC,CASSPLEGRGPNYGYTF
TRBV7-2,TRBD2,TRBJ2-1,NA,TGTGCCAGCAGAACGGGGGGGCGTGGTTACAATGAGCAGTTCTTC,CASRTGGRGYNEQFF
TRBV24-1,TRBD1,TRBJ2-7,NA,TGTGCCACCAGTAAGTCCCGGGACAGAATAACTAGACCACCAAATACCTCCTACGAGCAGTACTTC,CATSKSRDRITRPPNTSYEQYF
TRBV25-1,NA,TRBJ1-3,NA,TGTGCCAGCAGTACAACTGGAAACACCATATATTTT,CASSTTGNTIYF
TRBV7-2,NA,TRBJ1-6,NA,TGTGCCAGCAGCTTACGGGTGGCGGATTCACCCCTCCACTTT,CASSLRVADSPLHF
TRBV7-2,NA,TRBJ2-3,NA,TGTGCCAGCAGCTTCTATGGAGAGGGGCAGTATTTT,CASSFYGEGQYF
TRBV6-2/TRBV6-3,NA,TRBJ2-7,once,TGTGCCAGCAGTTACTCGGGGCAGAAATACGAGCAGTACTTC,CASSYSGQKYEQYF
TRBV18,NA,TRBJ2-1,NA,TGTGCCAGCTCAAGGGACTCTCCACCGTCGGGGGAGCAGTTCTTC,CASSRDSPPSGEQFF
TRBV5-4,TRBD1,TRBJ2-1,NA,TGTGCCAGCAGCCTCACCGGGACAGGGACATTGTATGAGCAGTTCTTC,CASSLTGTGTLYEQFF
TRBV7-9,NA,TRBJ1-2,NA,TGTGCCAGCACCAACCGGGGAGATGGCTACACCTTC,CASTNRGDGYTF